Below are 22 T cell receptor beta chains sequenced from a single sample in a study of regulatory T cells in long-lasting Graves disease. Time point reported: persistent/refractory GD, antithyroid drugs over 5 years with positive TRAb. The TCR library was made from RNA extracted from PBMCs. Libraries of TCR beta came from iRepertoire HTBI primers plus Arm-PCR of CDR3 regions. TCRdb redid the calling of the multiplex PCR reads with MiXCR, one entry per CDR3 protein. The sample contains 310,000 or so distinct CDR3 sequences, 20% to 25% of which appear only once. The sample was peripheral blood mononuclear cells (PBMCs), taken when the disease was refractory, from a patient treated with antithyroid drugs. These TCRs come from a female donor with Graves disease.

The chain couples TRBV5-1 to TRBJ2-7, with D perhaps matching TRBD1 or TRBD2 (5 bases each). This CDR3 has 15 residues. Looked up from germline, CDR1 is SGHRS and CDR2 is YFSETQ. Trimming shortened V by 4 bases and J by 5 bases, and 19 bases separated the two germline ends. CDR3 sequence: CASSQPYGGTDEQYF. The CDR3 bases are TGCGCCAGCAGCCAGCCCTATGGGGGAACCGACGAGCAGTACTTC.

This clonotype was recorded a few times. V gene TRBV12-3 or TRBV12-4 combines with J gene TRBJ1-5; tentatively, D is TRBD1 (6 bases). The V end lost 5 bases, the J end lost 2 bases, and 7 bases lay between the germline ends. CDR3 length: 13 residues. CDR3 sequence (DNA): TGTGCCAGCAGTCAGGGGCGCAATCAGCCCCAGCATTTT. This sequence encodes CASSQGRNQPQHF.

This clonotype was counted many times. The V gene is TRBV28, the J gene TRBJ2-7; D gene ambiguous. V lost 4 bases and J lost 0, with 7 bases in between. This CDR3 is built from 13 residues. Germline CDR1 and CDR2: MDHEN and SYDVKM. CDR3 nucleotide sequence: TGTGCCAGCAGTTCCGCGCTCTCCTACGAGCAGTACTTC. Translating gives CASSSALSYEQYF. Together with reference TRBV28 and TRBJ2-7, the CDR3 gives the full variable domain: DVKVTQSSRYLVKRTGEKVFLECVQDMDHENMFWYRQDPGLGLRLIYFSYDVKMKEKGDIPEGYSVSREKKERFSLILESASTNQTSMYLCASSSALSYEQYFGPGTRLTVT.

The rearrangement uses TRBV7-6 and TRBJ2-5; maybe TRBD1 (5 bases). Germline V gene lookup returns CDR1 SGHVS and CDR2 FNYEAQ. Trimming pared 4 bases from V and 1 base from J, leaving 16 bases between. This CDR3 has 16 amino acids. CDR3 sequence reads: CASSSTSLQGQETQYF. The CDR3 DNA reads TGTGCCAGCAGCTCCACTTCCCTGCAGGGCCAAGAGACCCAGTACTTC.

This clonotype was detected only a few times. The chain uses TRBV7-9 and TRBJ1-1, with unresolved D. The CDR3 loop spans 13 amino acids. Looked up from germline, CDR1 is SEHNR and CDR2 is FQNEAQ (reference sequence). Between the trimmed V and J ends, which lost 6 bases and 6 bases, there was a span of 14 bases. The chain's CDR3 is CASSSNGAAEAFF. The CDR3 nucleotides read TGTGCCAGCAGTAGCAATGGCGCCGCTGAAGCTTTCTTT.

DNA for the CDR3: TGCAGCGCCCAGGACGGGTCGAACACTGAAGCTTTCTTT. Translation: CSAQDGSNTEAFF. J is TRBJ1-1 and V is TRBV29-1, with no clear D. CDR3 size: 13 residues. V was clipped by 7 bases and J by 1 base, with 13 bases between them. Looked up from germline, CDR1 is SQVTM and CDR2 is ANQGSEA.

The chain couples TRBV28 to TRBJ1-3; possible D gene TRBD1, 5 bases. Germline CDR1 and CDR2: MDHEN and SYDVKM. CDR3 length: 14 amino acids. With 3 bases removed from V and 0 bases from J, the gap between germline ends came to 6 bases. CDR3 region: CASSLGVSGNTIYF. DNA for the CDR3: TGTGCCAGCAGTTTGGGGGTCTCTGGAAACACCATATATTTT.

The chain recombines TRBV5-1 with TRBJ1-4; 7 positions agree with TRBD1. The J segment lost 3 bases and the V segment lost 4 bases, leaving 3 bases of the junction unmatched. Germline assignment: CDR1 SGHRS and CDR2 YFSETQ. CDR3 length: 14 amino acids. The CDR3 loop reads CASSPGQSNEKLFF. The CDR3 DNA reads as TGCGCCAGCAGCCCGGGACAGTCTAATGAAAAACTGTTTTTT.

This clonotype was picked up many times. The chain uses TRBV12-3 or TRBV12-4 and TRBJ1-1; tentatively, D is TRBD1 (5 bases). The CDR3 is made up of 13 amino acids. V lost 4 bases and J lost 6, with 12 bases in between. The CDR3 loop is CASSWRGEAEAFF. CDR3 nucleotides: TGTGCCAGCAGTTGGCGAGGGGAAGCTGAAGCTTTCTTT.

The V and J genes are TRBV3-1 and TRBJ2-7, with unresolved D. Germline V gene lookup returns CDR1 LGHDT and CDR2 YNNKEL (reference sequence). The CDR3 totals 14 residues. Trimming removed 4 bases at V and 7 bases at J, with 17 bases between. CDR3 sequence: CASSRKERGQEQYF. CDR3 sequence (DNA): TGTGCCAGCAGCCGAAAAGAAAGAGGTCAGGAGCAGTACTTC.

J is TRBJ1-1 and V is TRBV20-1, with D unclear. V lost 6 bases and J 1 base, leaving 9 bases between the germline ends. Germline loops: CDR1 DFQATT, CDR2 SNEGSKA (reference sequence). The CDR3 has 12 residues. The CDR3 here is CSAPPGNTEAFF. CDR3 DNA sequence: TGCAGTGCCCCCCCGGGGAACACTGAAGCTTTCTTT.

This clonotype was seen more than once but under ten times. The genes are TRBV20-1 and TRBJ1-2, with no clear D. Germline V gene sequence: CDR1 DFQATT, CDR2 SNEGSKA (reference sequence). The CDR3 covers 13 residues. Trimming left V 3 bases short and J 1 base short, with 9 bases between. The CDR3 is CSARWRDNYGYTF. CDR3 DNA sequence: TGCAGTGCTAGGTGGCGGGATAACTATGGCTACACCTTC.

This clonotype was detected only a few times. CDR3 bases: TGTGCCAGCAGCTTACAGGGGACGAACACCGGGGAGCTGTTTTTT. Translation gives CASSLQGTNTGELFF. The chain is built from TRBV7-3 and TRBJ2-2; D might be TRBD1 (6 bases). V was trimmed by 2 bases and J by 0 bases, leaving 7 bases between them. Germline V CDR1 and CDR2: SGHTA, FQGTGA. The CDR3 loop spans 15 amino acids.

This clonotype was observed a few times. The J gene is TRBJ2-7, the V gene TRBV30; D possibly corresponds to TRBD2 (5 bases). Germline V gene data show CDR1 as GTSNPN and CDR2 as SVGIG (reference sequence). V gave up 4 bases and J gave up 7 bases, with 20 bases separating them. This CDR3 region has 14 residues. CDR3 loop: CAWNPGIAIQEQYF. CDR3 in DNA: TGTGCCTGGAACCCGGGGATAGCTATACAAGAGCAGTACTTC.

In regard to this clonotype: This may stem from a read error, because a much larger clone lies one nucleotide away. The chain carries TRBV12-3 or TRBV12-4 and TRBJ1-2; D unclear. This CDR3 spans 14 amino acids. The CDR3 spells CASRLAGLKYGCTF. The CDR3 nucleotides are TGTGCCAGCAGGTTGGCAGGACTAAAGTATGGCTGCACCTTC.

In the case of this clonotype: Being one base from a much bigger clone, this may be a read error. CDR3 residues: CASSSQGGSGIRETQCF. The CDR3 DNA reads TGTGCCAGCAGCTCCCAGGGGGGGAGCGGGATTAGAGAGACCCAGTGCTTC. The chain employs TRBV7-9 and TRBJ2-5, with D perhaps TRBD1 or TRBD2 (7 bases each). In germline, CDR1 is SEHNR, CDR2 FQNEAQ (reference sequence). The CDR3 has 17 amino acids.

The rearrangement links TRBV11-2 to TRBJ1-1, with D hard to call. V was pared by 4 bases and J by 2 bases, with 14 bases between. There are 15 residues in the CDR3. Germline V CDR1 and CDR2: SGHAT, FQNNGV. CDR3 sequence reads: CASSSWGASNTEAFF. The CDR3 DNA follows: TGTGCCAGCAGCTCATGGGGAGCCTCTAACACTGAAGCTTTCTTT.

CDR3 DNA: TGTGCCAGCAGCAGATACGGTGGGCTCCTTGCTCTTTTGGATGAGCAGTTCTTC. Protein: CASSRYGGLLALLDEQFF. V gene TRBV12-3 or TRBV12-4 combines with J gene TRBJ2-1; D remains ambiguous. V was trimmed by 6 bases and J by 8 bases, leaving 29 bases between them. The CDR3 runs to 18 residues.

This chain connects TRBV20-1 to TRBJ1-5; D is unclear. Germline CDR1 and CDR2: DFQATT and SNEGSKA (reference sequence). The CDR3 covers 12 residues. V was clipped by 4 bases and J by 8 bases, with 12 bases between them. CDR3 protein: CSAIDGQEPQHF. The CDR3 coding sequence is TGCAGTGCTATAGACGGTCAGGAGCCCCAGCATTTT.

This clonotype has just one count. The CDR3 DNA follows: TGTGCCAGCAGACTACAGGGGTCGACGCTGCATGGCTACACCTTC. It encodes CASRLQGSTLHGYTF. This rearrangement joins TRBV6-1 to TRBJ1-2, with 7 bases fitting TRBD1. V gave up 6 bases and J gave up 6 bases; unmatched junction bases: 13. Germline lookup yields CDR1 MNHNS and CDR2 SASEGT. CDR3 length: 15 residues.

This clonotype was counted ten times or more. The gene calls are TRBV3-1 and TRBJ1-2, with D unresolved. CDR3 size: 13 residues. The V end was cut by 1 base, the J end by 4 bases, with 7 bases between. Per the germline V gene, CDR1 is LGHDT and CDR2 is YNNKEL (reference sequence). This chain's CDR3 is CASSQVESYGYTF. CDR3 in DNA: TGTGCCAGCAGCCAAGTGGAGTCCTATGGCTACACCTTC.

A few counts support this clonotype. The rearrangement uses TRBV6-5 and TRBJ1-2; D is unclear. Per germline, CDR1 MNHEY and CDR2 SVGAGI. The CDR3 runs to 14 residues. Trimming stripped 0 bases from V and 3 bases from J, with 8 bases between. The chain's CDR3 is CASSYSRRDYGYTF. CDR3 bases: TGTGCCAGCAGTTACTCGCGCCGCGACTATGGCTACACCTTC.